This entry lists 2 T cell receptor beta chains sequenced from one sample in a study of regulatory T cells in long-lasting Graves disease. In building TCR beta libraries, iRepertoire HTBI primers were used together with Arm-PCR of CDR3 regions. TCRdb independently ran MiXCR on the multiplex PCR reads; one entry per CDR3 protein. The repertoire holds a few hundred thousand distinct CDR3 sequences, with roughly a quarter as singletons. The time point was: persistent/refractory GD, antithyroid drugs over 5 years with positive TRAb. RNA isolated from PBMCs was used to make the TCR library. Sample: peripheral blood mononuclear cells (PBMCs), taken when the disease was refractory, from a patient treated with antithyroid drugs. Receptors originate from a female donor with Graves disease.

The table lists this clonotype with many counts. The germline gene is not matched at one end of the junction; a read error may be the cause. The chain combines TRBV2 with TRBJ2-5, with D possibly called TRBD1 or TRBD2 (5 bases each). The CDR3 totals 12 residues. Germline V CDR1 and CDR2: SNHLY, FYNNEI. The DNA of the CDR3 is TGTGCCAGCTTTAGGGACCAAAAGACCCAGTACTTC. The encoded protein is CASFRDQKTQYF.

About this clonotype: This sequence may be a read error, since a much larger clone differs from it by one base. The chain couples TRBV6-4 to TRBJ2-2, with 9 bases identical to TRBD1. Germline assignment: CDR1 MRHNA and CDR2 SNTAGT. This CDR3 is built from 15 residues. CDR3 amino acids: CASSDSPQGAGKLFF. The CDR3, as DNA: TGTGCCAGCAGTGACTCGCCACAGGGGGCCGGGAAGCTGTTTTTT.